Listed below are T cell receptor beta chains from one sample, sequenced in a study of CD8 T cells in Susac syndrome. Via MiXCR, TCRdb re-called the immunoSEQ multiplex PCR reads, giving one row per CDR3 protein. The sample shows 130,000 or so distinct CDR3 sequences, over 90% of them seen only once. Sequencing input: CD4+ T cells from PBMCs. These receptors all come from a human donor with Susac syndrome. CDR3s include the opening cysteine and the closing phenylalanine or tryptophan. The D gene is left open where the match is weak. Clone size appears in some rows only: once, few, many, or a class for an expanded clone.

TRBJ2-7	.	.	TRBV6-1	TGTGCCAGCAGGACCAACTACCTCCAGAGCTCCTACGAGCAGTACTTC	CASRTNYLQSSYEQYF
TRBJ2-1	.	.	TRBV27	TGTGCCAGCAGAGGCCTCTACAATGAGCAGTTCTTC	CASRGLYNEQFF
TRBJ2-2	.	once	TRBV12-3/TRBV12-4	TGTGCCAGCAGAAAGAAAACCGGGGAGCTGTTTTTT	CASRKKTGELFF
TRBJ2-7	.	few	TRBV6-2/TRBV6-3	TGTGCCAGCAGTCAATCCTACGAGCAGTACTTC	CASSQSYEQYF
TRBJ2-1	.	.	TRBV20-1	TGCAGTGCTACCAGACTAGTAAACTACAATGAGCAGTTCTTC	CSATRLVNYNEQFF
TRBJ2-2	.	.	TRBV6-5	TGTGCCAGCAGCTCCCAGGGAGGTCGAGCCGGGGAGCTGTTTTTT	CASSSQGGRAGELFF
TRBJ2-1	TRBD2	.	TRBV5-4	TGTGCCAGCAGCCTAGCCGCCGGGAGGGGTAATGAGCAGTTCTTC	CASSLAAGRGNEQFF
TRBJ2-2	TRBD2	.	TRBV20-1	TGCAGTGCTAGAAAACCGACTAGCGGGGGGACCGGGGAGCTGTTTTTT	CSARKPTSGGTGELFF
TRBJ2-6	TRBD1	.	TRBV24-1	TGTGCCAACCTTATGACAGGGCTCTGCGTCTCTGGGGCCAACGTCCTGACTTTC	CANLMTGLCVSGANVLTF
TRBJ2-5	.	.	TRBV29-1	TGCAGCGCCCAGAGGGGGGGCGAGACCCAGTACTTC	CSAQRGGETQYF
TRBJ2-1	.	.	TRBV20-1	TGCAGTGCCAGCTGGTGGAATGAGCAGTTCTTC	CSASWWNEQFF
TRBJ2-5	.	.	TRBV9	TGTGCCAGCAGCGCGGACTTACAAGAGACCCAGTACTTC	CASSADLQETQYF
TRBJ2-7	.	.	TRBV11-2	TGTGCCAGCAGCACCACAGGGCCGGGGGAGCAGTACTTC	CASSTTGPGEQYF
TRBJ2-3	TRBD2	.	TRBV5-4	TGTGCCAGCAGGACTAGCGGGAGGGGAACAGATACGCAGTATTTT	CASRTSGRGTDTQYF
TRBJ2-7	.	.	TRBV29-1	TGCAGCGTTGGGGGTGGGAGGATTCCCCCCTACGAGCAGTACTTC	CSVGGGRIPPYEQYF
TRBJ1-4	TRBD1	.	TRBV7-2	TGTGCCAGCAGCCCGGACAGGGGTGGAGAAAAACTGTTTTTT	CASSPDRGGEKLFF
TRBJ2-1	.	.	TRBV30	TGTGCCTGGAGCGGGAGAGGGTACAATGAGCAGTTCTTC	CAWSGRGYNEQFF
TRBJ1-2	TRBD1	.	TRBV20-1	TGCAGTGCCGCGACAGGGCGGGGGACTAACTATGGCTACACCTTC	CSAATGRGTNYGYTF
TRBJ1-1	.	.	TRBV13	TGTGCCAGCAGCTTACGGGCAGGTCAGAACACTGAAGCTTTCTTT	CASSLRAGQNTEAFF
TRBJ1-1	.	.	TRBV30	TGTGCCTGGGGGATGGGTAAACTTGAAGCTTTCTTT	CAWGMGKLEAFF
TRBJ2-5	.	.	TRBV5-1	TGCGCCAGCAGCCCGGCCCCCGCTCCGGGAGAGACCCAGTACTTC	CASSPAPAPGETQYF
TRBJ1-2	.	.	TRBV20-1	TGCAGTGCTAGGAGCAGGGTAGGAAGTTCTGGCTACACCTTC	CSARSRVGSSGYTF
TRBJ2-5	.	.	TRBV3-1	TGTGCCAGCAGCGCCAGCGGGCCACAAGAGACCCAGTACTTC	CASSASGPQETQYF
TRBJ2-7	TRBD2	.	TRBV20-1	TGCAGTGCTTCTATAGCGGGAGCCCACGAGCAGTACTTC	CSASIAGAHEQYF
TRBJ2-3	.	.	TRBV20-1	TGCAGTGCTAGAGTTTCTAGGCTAGCCGTAGATACGCAGTATTTT	CSARVSRLAVDTQYF
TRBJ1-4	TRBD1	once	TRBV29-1	TGCAGCGCCCGACAGGGAACTAATGAAAAACTGTTTTTT	CSARQGTNEKLFF
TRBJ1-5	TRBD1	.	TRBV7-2	TGTGCCAGCAGCTCTTGGACAGGTCAAAGACAGCCCCAGCATTTT	CASSSWTGQRQPQHF
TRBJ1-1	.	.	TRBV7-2	TGTGCCAGCAGCTTAGCCTCGCGAAGGGGGAACACTGAAGCTTTCTTT	CASSLASRRGNTEAFF
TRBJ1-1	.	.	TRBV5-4	TGTGCCGCCCAAGGGGCGGACACTGAAGCTTTCTTT	CAAQGADTEAFF